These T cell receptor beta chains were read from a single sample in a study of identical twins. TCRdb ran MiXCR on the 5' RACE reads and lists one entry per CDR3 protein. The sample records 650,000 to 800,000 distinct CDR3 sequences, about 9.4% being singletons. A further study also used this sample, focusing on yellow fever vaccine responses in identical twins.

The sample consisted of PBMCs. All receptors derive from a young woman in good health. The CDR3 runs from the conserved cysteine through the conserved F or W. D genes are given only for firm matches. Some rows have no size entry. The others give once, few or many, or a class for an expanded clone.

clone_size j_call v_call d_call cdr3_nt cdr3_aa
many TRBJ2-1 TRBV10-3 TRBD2 TGTGCCATCCTAAGGAGGACTAGCGGGGGGGCCGGTAATGAGCAGTTCTTC CAILRRTSGGAGNEQFF
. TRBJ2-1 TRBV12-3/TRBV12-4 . TGTGCCAGCAGTTACATTAGCTACAATGAGCAGTTCTTC CASSYISYNEQFF
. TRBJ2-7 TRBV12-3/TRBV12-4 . TGTGCCAGCAGCGACCCAGGGGGAGGGTCCTACGAGCAGTACTTC CASSDPGGGSYEQYF
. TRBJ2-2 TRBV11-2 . TGTGCCAGCAGCTTGGGGACGGCCATAGGCACCGGGGAGCTGTTTTTT CASSLGTAIGTGELFF
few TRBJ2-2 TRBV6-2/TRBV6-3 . TGTGCCAGCAGCGAACTAGGGCTAGGGGCGAACACCGGGGAGCTGTTTTTT CASSELGLGANTGELFF
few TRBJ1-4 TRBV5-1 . TGCGCCAGCAGCTTGTATCAGGGGAATGAAAAACTGTTTTTT CASSLYQGNEKLFF
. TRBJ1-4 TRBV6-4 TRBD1 TGTGCCAGCAGTGACGGGCAGGGGGCCGGAAAACTGTTTTTT CASSDGQGAGKLFF
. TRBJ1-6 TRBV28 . TGTGCCAGCAGTTTGGACTATAATTCACCCCTCCACTTT CASSLDYNSPLHF
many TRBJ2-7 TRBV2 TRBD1 TGTGCCAGCAGTGTGGACAGGGGAGACTACGAGCAGTACTTC CASSVDRGDYEQYF
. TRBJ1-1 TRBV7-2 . TGTGCCAGCATGGGAGCGCGAGGCACTGAAGCTTTCTTT CASMGARGTEAFF
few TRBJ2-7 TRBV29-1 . TGCAGCGCGCGGCGCGGGGAAGGGGGCTACGAGCAGTACTTC CSARRGEGGYEQYF
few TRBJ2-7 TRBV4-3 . TGCGCCAGCAGCCAAGACAGGGGACTGGCCTACGAGCAGTACTTC CASSQDRGLAYEQYF
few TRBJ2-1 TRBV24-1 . TGTGCCACCAGTGATTCCCCCGGGACGCCGGGATCCTACAATGAGCAGTTCTTC CATSDSPGTPGSYNEQFF
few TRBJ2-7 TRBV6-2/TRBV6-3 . TGTGCCAGCAGTTACCAGCAGGTTCAGAACGAGCAGTACTTC CASSYQQVQNEQYF
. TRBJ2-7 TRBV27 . TGTGCCAGCAGTTTATCGACGGAGATCGTCTACGAGCAGTACTTC CASSLSTEIVYEQYF
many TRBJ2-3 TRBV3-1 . TGTGCCAGCAGCCAAGGAGGGGGAAGCACAGATACGCAGTATTTT CASSQGGGSTDTQYF
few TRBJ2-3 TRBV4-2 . TGTGCCAGCAGCCAACCCCGAGGGGGCACAGATACGCAGTATTTT CASSQPRGGTDTQYF
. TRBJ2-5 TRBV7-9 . TGTGCCAGCAGCTTAGCCCAGGGGGGCCAAGAGACCCAGTACTTC CASSLAQGGQETQYF
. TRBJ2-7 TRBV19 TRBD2 TGTGCCAGTAGTATCACGGGGGGCGAGCAGTACTTC CASSITGGEQYF
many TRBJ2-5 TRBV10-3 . TGTGCCATCAGTGAGGATAGCGCCCAAGAGACCCAGTACTTC CAISEDSAQETQYF
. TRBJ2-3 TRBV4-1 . TGCGCCAGCAGCCGAGAGTCGGGAACGCAGTATTTT CASSRESGTQYF
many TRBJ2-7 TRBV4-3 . TGCGCCAGCAGCCTAAGTCCGGGCTACGAGCAGTACTTC CASSLSPGYEQYF
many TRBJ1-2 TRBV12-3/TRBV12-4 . TGTGCCAGCAGTGGATTGGCCATTAACTATGGCTACACCTTC CASSGLAINYGYTF
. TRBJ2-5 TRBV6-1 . TGTGCCAGCAGTGAACCATACCCCCAGTACTTC CASSEPYPQYF
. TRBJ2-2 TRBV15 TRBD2 TGTGCCACCAGCAGTAGTCGCGGGGGACCCGGGGGCACCGGGGAGCTGTTTTTT CATSSSRGGPGGTGELFF
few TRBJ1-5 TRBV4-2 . TGTGCCAGCAGCCAAGAGGTCGCGGGGGTAGGGGGACAGCCCCAGCATTTT CASSQEVAGVGGQPQHF
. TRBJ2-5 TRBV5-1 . TGCGCCAGCAGCTTGTGGGGACACCAAGAGACCCAGTACTTC CASSLWGHQETQYF
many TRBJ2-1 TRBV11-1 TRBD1 TGTGCCAGCAGCAATCCGGTTGGGACAGGGGCTACAGTTTACAATGAGCAGTTCTTC CASSNPVGTGATVYNEQFF
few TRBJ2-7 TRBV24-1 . TGTGCCACCAGTGCCGGGGGTAGTAGGAGCGAGCAGTACTTC CATSAGGSRSEQYF
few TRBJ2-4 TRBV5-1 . TGCGCCAGCAGCCCCGGGACAGCGCGGGGAAACATTCAGTACTTC CASSPGTARGNIQYF
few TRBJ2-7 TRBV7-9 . TGTGCCAGCAGCGCTACCGATTCCTGGACAAGTAACTTC CASSATDSWTSNF
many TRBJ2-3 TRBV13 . TGTGCCAGCAGCTTATATGTGCTAGCAGATACGCAGTATTTT CASSLYVLADTQYF
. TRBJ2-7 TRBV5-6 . TGTGCCAGCAGCTTGGGACAGGTCCTAGCCTCCTACGAGCAGTACTTC CASSLGQVLASYEQYF
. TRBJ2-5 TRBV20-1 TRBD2 TGCAGTGCAGAAAGACTAGCTGGGGAGACCCAGTACTTC CSAERLAGETQYF
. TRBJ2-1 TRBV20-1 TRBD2 TGCAGTGCTTCCGGGACTAGCGGGGGGCCATATGAGCAGTTCTTC CSASGTSGGPYEQFF
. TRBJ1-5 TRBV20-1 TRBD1 TGCAGCACTCCGGGACAGGGGGCCGGTCAGCCCCAGCATTTT CSTPGQGAGQPQHF
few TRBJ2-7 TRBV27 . TGTGCCAGCACTTTACAGGGGGGGGACGAGCAGTACTTC CASTLQGGDEQYF
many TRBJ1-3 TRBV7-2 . TGTGCCAGCAGCTTAGCATTCTCTGGAAACACCATATATTTT CASSLAFSGNTIYF
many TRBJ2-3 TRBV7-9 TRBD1 TGTGCCAGCAGCCAATTGCCCTTCGGGACAGAAACAGATACGCAGTATTTT CASSQLPFGTETDTQYF
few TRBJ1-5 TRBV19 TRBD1 TGTGCCAGTAGTACCCTGACAGGGAAGAGAAATCAGCCCCAGCATTTT CASSTLTGKRNQPQHF
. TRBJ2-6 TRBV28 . TGTGCCAGCAGTTTGGGCCAGGGTATCACTGGGGCCAACGTCCTGACTTTC CASSLGQGITGANVLTF
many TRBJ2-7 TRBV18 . TGTGCCAGCAGCCCGGACAGCTCCTACGAGCAGTACTTC CASSPDSSYEQYF
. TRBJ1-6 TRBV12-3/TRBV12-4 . TGTGCCAGCAGCTCAAGAGGGTCTGGCTCACCCCTCCACTTT CASSSRGSGSPLHF
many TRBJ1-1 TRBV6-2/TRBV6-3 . TGTGCCAGCAGTCTTTACAGGGTGACTGAAGCTTTCTTT CASSLYRVTEAFF
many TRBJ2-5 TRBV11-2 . TGTGCCAGCAGCTTAGAAGTATTACCCCAAGAGACCCAGTACTTC CASSLEVLPQETQYF
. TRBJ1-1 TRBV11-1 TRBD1 TGTGCCAGCACATCGGGACAGATGAACACTGAAGCTTTCTTT CASTSGQMNTEAFF
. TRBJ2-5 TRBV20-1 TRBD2 TGCAGTGCTCCCACCGGGACTAGCGGGAGTTATCGAGAGACCCAGTACTTC CSAPTGTSGSYRETQYF
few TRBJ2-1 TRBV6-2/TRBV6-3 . TGTGCCAGCAGTGGTTCTAGAAAAACAGGGTACACTGAGCAGTTCTTC CASSGSRKTGYTEQFF
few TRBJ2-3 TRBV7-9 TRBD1 TGTGCCACCGGACAGGGACGATGGGGAGATACGCAGTATTTT CATGQGRWGDTQYF
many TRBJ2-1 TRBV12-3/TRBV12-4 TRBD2 TGTGCCAGCAGTTTGGGACTAGCGGAGCTCAATGAGCAGTTCTTC CASSLGLAELNEQFF
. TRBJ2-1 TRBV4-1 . TGCGCCAGCAGCCAAGATCAGGATGAGCAGTTCTTC CASSQDQDEQFF